The 32 T cell receptor beta chains in this list originate from one sample, sequenced in a study of technical replicates of blood from a few donors. The protocol was immunoSEQ multiplex PCR, while the TCRdb copy is restricted to in-frame clones and leaves out a portion. The table shows 45,000 to 60,000 clones, with 75% to 95% occurring only once. Material: PBMCs. The receptors stem from a human donor in good health. Some clones in this sample may be carry-over from other donors' samples.

Points on this clone: The same CDR3 also results from other DNA sequences found in this sample. This chain connects TRBV7-2 to TRBJ2-7; no clear D. The CDR3 consists of 12 residues. Germline V gene sequence: CDR1 SGHTA, CDR2 FQGNSA. Trimming removed 5 bases at V and 0 bases at J, with 5 bases between. As DNA, the CDR3 is TGTGCCAGCAGCCCGTCCTCCTACGAGCAGTACTTC. Its protein product is CASSPSSYEQYF.

This clone qualifies as medium-sized. An end of the junction differs from the germline gene, which may be a read error. The V call is TRBV6-4, the J call TRBJ2-1; D is undetermined. The CDR3 runs to 14 residues. Germline values: CDR1 MRHNA, CDR2 SNTAGT. CDR3 DNA sequence: TGTGCCAGCAGTGACGGGCTATCCTCCAATGAGCAGTTCTTC. It translates to CASSDGLSSNEQFF.

The chain has TRBV6-5 and TRBJ2-3; D possibly corresponds to TRBD2 (6 bases). The CDR3 is made up of 13 amino acids. CDR1 and CDR2 from the germline V gene are MNHEY and SVGAGI. The V end was cut by 5 bases, the J end by 4 bases, with 10 bases between. The CDR3 coding sequence is TGTGCCAGCAGTCCGGGACTGTCAGATACGCAGTATTTT. Protein: CASSPGLSDTQYF.

The gene calls are TRBV7-8 and TRBJ1-5; D remains unclear. Between the trimmed V and J ends, which lost 1 base and 0 bases, there was a span of 7 bases. The V gene's germline CDR1 is SGHVS and CDR2 FQNEAQ. This CDR3 comprises 15 residues. DNA for the CDR3: TGTGCCAGCAGCTTAGGTCGGTATAGCAATCAGCCCCAGCATTTT. This encodes CASSLGRYSNQPQHF.

This clone was seen only once. This chain uses TRBV7-9 with TRBJ1-5; no clear D. Trimming shortened V by 4 bases and J by 4 bases, and 8 bases separated the two germline ends. Germline V gene data show CDR1 as SEHNR and CDR2 as FQNEAQ (reference sequence). The CDR3 is 13 amino acids. CDR3: CASSYLENQPQHF. The CDR3 DNA reads as TGTGCCAGCAGCTATTTGGAGAATCAGCCCCAGCATTTT.

The V call is TRBV7-7, the J call TRBJ2-1; D gene ambiguous. Germline loops: CDR1 SSHAT, CDR2 FNYEAQ (reference sequence). This CDR3 has 11 amino acids. The germline V and J ends were trimmed by 4 bases and 7 bases, with 5 bases remaining between them. The CDR3 DNA reads TGTGCCAGCAGCTCCGGGAATGAGCAGTTCTTC. Protein: CASSSGNEQFF. Using reference TRBV7-7 and TRBJ2-1 for the parts outside the CDR3, the full variable domain is GAGVSQSPRYKVTKRGQDVTLRCDPISSHATLYWYQQALGQGPEFLTYFNYEAQPDKSGLPSDRFSAERPEGSISTLTIQRTEQRDSAMYRCASSSGNEQFFGPGTRLTVL.

The rearrangement links TRBV15 to TRBJ2-7; TRBD1 matches 8 bases. V lost 3 bases to trimming and J lost 4 bases; unmatched junction nucleotides: 8. Germline CDR1 and CDR2: LNHNV and YYDKDF (reference sequence). There are 15 residues in the CDR3. CDR3 bases: TGTGCCACCAGCAGGGACGGGACAGGAGATTACGAGCAGTACTTC. Encoded protein: CATSRDGTGDYEQYF.

The count of this clone is one. The CDR3 loop reads CARSFFSLLANNEQFF. CDR3 DNA: TGTGCCAGAAGCTTTTTCAGCTTACTAGCGAACAATGAGCAGTTCTTC. The chain couples TRBV5-3 to TRBJ2-1; 7 positions match TRBD2. TRBV5-3 is placed among ORFs of uncertain function. The CDR3 totals 16 residues. Unmatched junction bases numbered 10, after V lost 2 bases and J lost 5 bases.

The genes are TRBV4-3 and TRBJ2-5; tentatively, D is TRBD2 (6 bases). The ends were cut back, 0 bases at V and 5 bases at J, with 16 bases in the middle. The CDR3 is made up of 16 amino acids. From germline, CDR1 is LGHNA and CDR2 YSLEER. The CDR3 coding sequence is TGCGCCAGCAGCCAAGAGTGGGGGGTGGGACGGGAGACCCAGTACTTC. Translating it yields CASSQEWGVGRETQYF.

The chain recombines TRBV6-1 with TRBJ2-7, with D hard to call. There are 16 residues in the CDR3. Germline CDR1 is MNHNS and CDR2 is SASEGT. V lost 3 bases and J 7 bases, leaving 22 bases between the germline ends. Written as DNA, the CDR3 is TGTGCCAGCAGTGATGGTAGAGCAGGTCCTTACGTGGAGCAGTACTTC. This gives the protein CASSDGRAGPYVEQYF.

Here the CDR3 reads CASSLAQLRSNEQFF. Written as DNA, the CDR3 is TGTGCCAGCAGCTTGGCCCAGCTTCGGAGTAATGAGCAGTTCTTC. The genes are TRBV5-6 and TRBJ2-1, with D unresolved. Per germline, CDR1 SGHDT and CDR2 YYEEEE. The CDR3 contains 15 residues. V gave up 0 bases and J gave up 7 bases, with 14 bases separating them.

This chain links TRBV27 with TRBJ2-7, with a possible D match to TRBD1 (6 bases). The V end lost 5 bases, the J end lost 3 bases, and 14 bases lay between the germline ends. This CDR3 has 14 residues. The germline V gene encodes CDR1 MNHEY and CDR2 SMNVEV (reference sequence). In DNA, the CDR3 is TGTGCCAGCAGTAACCTGGACAGTCTCTACGAGCAGTACTTC. Encoded protein: CASSNLDSLYEQYF.

The rearrangement links TRBV30 to TRBJ2-7; D unresolved. From germline, CDR1 is GTSNPN and CDR2 SVGIG (reference sequence). The CDR3 consists of 13 residues. V lost 3 bases and J 2 bases, leaving 11 bases between the germline ends. The CDR3 nucleotides read TGTGCCTGGAGCGGGTTGGTACCCTACGAGCAGTACTTC. It yields the protein CAWSGLVPYEQYF. Drawing the rest from reference TRBV30 and TRBJ2-7, the complete variable domain is SQTIHQWPATLVQPVGSPLSLECTVEGTSNPNLYWYRQAAGRGLQLLFYSVGIGQISSEVPQNLSASRPQDRQFILSSKKLLLSDSGFYLCAWSGLVPYEQYFGPGTRLTVT.

This chain uses TRBV7-2 with TRBJ1-2; TRBD1 is a possible D gene (5 bases). The length of the CDR3 is 13 residues. The V and J ends lost 5 bases and 8 bases respectively, with 15 bases between them. From germline, CDR1 is SGHTA and CDR2 FQGNSA. The CDR3 region has the DNA TGTGCCAGCAGCACGACAGCCTCCTTGGGCTACACCTTC. Amino acid sequence: CASSTTASLGYTF.

This chain joins TRBV4-3 and TRBJ1-2; no clear D gene. The CDR3 is 14 amino acids. Per germline, CDR1 LGHNA and CDR2 YSLEER. V lost 1 base and J 5 bases, leaving 11 bases between the germline ends. The CDR3 DNA reads TGCGCCAGCAGCCAAGCCCTGGTCAGTTATGGCTACACCTTC. Translation gives CASSQALVSYGYTF.

This rearrangement joins TRBV6-6 to TRBJ2-1; no clear D gene. Trimming removed 6 bases from V and 0 bases from J, with 9 bases in between. CDR1 is MNHNY, CDR2 SVGAGI, per germline (reference sequence). The CDR3 has 14 residues. CDR3 residues: CASSDSDSYNEQFF. CDR3 nucleotides: TGTGCCAGCAGCGACTCGGACTCCTACAATGAGCAGTTCTTC.

The chain links TRBV5-1 to TRBJ1-1; D unresolved. V lost 3 bases and J lost 1, with 13 bases in between. The CDR3 totals 15 residues. Germline CDR1 SGHRS, CDR2 YFSETQ. The CDR3 spells CASSSLGTRNTEAFF. In DNA form, the CDR3 reads TGCGCCAGCAGCTCTTTGGGCACTCGGAACACTGAAGCTTTCTTT. The whole variable domain, remainder taken from reference TRBV5-1 and TRBJ1-1, is KAGVTQTPRYLIKTRGQQVTLSCSPISGHRSVSWYQQTPGQGLQFLFEYFSETQRNKGNFPGRFSGRQFSNSRSEMNVSTLELGDSALYLCASSSLGTRNTEAFFGQGTRLTVV.

This clone was counted a single time. V gene TRBV25-1 combines with J gene TRBJ2-3, with 12 positions matching TRBD2. Germline values: CDR1 MGHDK, CDR2 SYGVNS. The CDR3 totals 15 residues. V was pared by 3 bases and J by 5 bases, with 3 bases of the junction left unmatched. The DNA for the CDR3 is TGTGCCAGCAGTGACCCTAGCGGGAGGGAAGATACGCAGTATTTT. This translates into CASSDPSGREDTQYF.

The CDR3 region is CASSSMTSGYEQYF. CDR3 in DNA: TGTGCCAGCAGCTCCATGACTAGCGGCTACGAGCAGTACTTC. The J gene is TRBJ2-7, the V gene TRBV7-2, with 9 nucleotides matching TRBD2. J gave up 3 bases and V 4 bases, and 4 bases lay outside the gene matches. The CDR3 spans 14 residues. The germline gives CDR1 SGHTA, CDR2 FQGNSA.

CDR3 sequence (DNA): TGTGCCAGTAGTATAGATCCCAGGGCTTCTGGCTACACCTTC. Translated, it gives CASSIDPRASGYTF. The chain employs TRBV19 and TRBJ1-2; weak D call: TRBD1 (5 bases). The length of the CDR3 is 14 residues. Trimming took 0 bases from V and 7 from J, leaving 12 bases between them. CDR1 LNHDA and CDR2 SQIVND come from the germline V gene (reference sequence).

The chain uses TRBV5-4 and TRBJ1-4, with D possibly being TRBD1 (5 bases). Trimming took off 0 bases at V and 10 bases at J, with 13 bases between the two ends. The CDR3 length is 14 residues. CDR1 SGHNT and CDR2 YYREEE come from the germline V gene (reference sequence). The CDR3 nucleotides are TGTGCCAGCAGCTTGGAGGGGCAGGGTAGAAAACTGTTTTTT. Protein product: CASSLEGQGRKLFF.

The chain links TRBV9 to TRBJ1-2, with D perhaps TRBD1 (5 bases). This CDR3 spans 15 amino acids. Per the germline V gene, CDR1 is SGDLS and CDR2 is YYNGEE. The V end lost 3 bases, the J end lost 4 bases, and 16 bases lay between the germline ends. The CDR3 sequence: CASSGGRGGTYGYTF. CDR3 DNA: TGTGCCAGCAGCGGCGGGCGGGGGGGTACCTATGGCTACACCTTC.

V gene TRBV5-1 combines with J gene TRBJ1-6, with 7 bases lining up with TRBD1. CDR3 size: 15 residues. Germline trimming cut 4 bases from V and 7 bases from J; bases unmatched to any gene: 8. Per germline, CDR1 SGHRS and CDR2 YFSETQ. CDR3 amino acids: CASSPGTVPNSPLHF. The CDR3 DNA reads as TGCGCCAGCAGCCCCGGGACAGTTCCCAATTCACCCCTCCACTTT.

This chain uses TRBV5-8 with TRBJ2-3; 9 positions match TRBD2. The trim removed 4 bases at V and 2 bases at J, leaving 11 bases unmatched. Germline V gives CDR1 SGHTS, CDR2 YDEGEE. The length of the CDR3 is 17 residues. The CDR3 is CASSRLVLAGVTDTQYF. CDR3 in DNA: TGTGCCAGCAGCAGACTAGTACTAGCGGGCGTCACAGATACGCAGTATTTT.

This chain joins TRBV19 and TRBJ2-3, with 8 bases identical to TRBD2. The CDR3 spans 15 residues. V shed 10 bases and J 1 base; nucleotides not matched to a gene: 10. Germline assignment: CDR1 LNHDA and CDR2 SQIVND (reference sequence). Here the CDR3 reads CATQRGNRGTDTQYF. The CDR3 nucleotides read TGTGCCACCCAGCGGGGGAACCGGGGCACAGATACGCAGTATTTT. The whole variable domain, remainder taken from reference TRBV19 and TRBJ2-3, is DGGITQSPKYLFRKEGQNVTLSCEQNLNHDAMYWYRQDPGQGLRLIYYSQIVNDFQKGDIAEGYSVSREKKESFPLTVTSAQKNPTAFYLCATQRGNRGTDTQYFGPGTRLTVL.

This clone is termed medium-sized. The chain recombines TRBV6-1 with TRBJ2-5; 9 nucleotides line up with TRBD2. Trimming at V came to 7 bases and at J to 5 bases, leaving 8 bases not matched to a gene. The CDR3 covers 14 residues. Germline loops: CDR1 MNHNS, CDR2 SASEGT. The CDR3 here is CASIAGEFSETQYF. In DNA, the CDR3 is TGTGCCAGCATAGCGGGGGAATTTTCGGAGACCCAGTACTTC.

The V gene is TRBV14, the J gene TRBJ2-1; D possibly corresponds to TRBD1 (7 bases). Between the trimmed V and J ends, which lost 3 bases and 1 base, there was a span of 13 bases. The germline V gene has CDR1 SGHDN and CDR2 FVKESK. The CDR3 has 16 residues. CDR3 in DNA: TGTGCCAGCAGCCATACCGCAGGGGGGTCCTACAATGAGCAGTTCTTC. Its protein is CASSHTAGGSYNEQFF.

J is TRBJ2-1 and V is TRBV6-5; the match to TRBD1 covers 8 bases. There are 15 residues in the CDR3. V was pared by 6 bases and J by 5 bases, with 9 bases of the junction left unmatched. Germline CDR1 and CDR2: MNHEY and SVGAGI. The CDR3 is CASRAGTGINNEQFF. CDR3 coding DNA: TGTGCCAGCAGAGCCGGGACAGGTATCAACAATGAGCAGTTCTTC.

V is TRBV9 and J is TRBJ2-1; a weak D match, TRBD2 (6 bases). CDR3 size: 16 residues. Germline CDR1 reads SGDLS; CDR2 reads YYNGEE. V was shortened by 0 bases and J by 10 bases, with 20 bases between the two germline ends. CDR3 DNA sequence: TGTGCCAGCAGCGTAGCATATGGGTTGGGCGGGGAAGAGCAGTTCTTC. It codes for CASSVAYGLGGEEQFF.

DNA of the CDR3: TGCGCCAGCAGCCAGACGACAGGGATGCCTGAAGCTTTCTTT. Encoded protein: CASSQTTGMPEAFF. V is TRBV4-3 and J is TRBJ1-1, with 7 nucleotides matching TRBD1. This CDR3 has 14 amino acids. V shed 3 bases, J shed 6 bases, and the junction held 7 bases outside the gene matches. CDR1 and CDR2 (germline): LGHNA, YSLEER.

The chain is built from TRBV29-1 and TRBJ1-1; 9 nucleotides agree with TRBD1. V lost 7 bases, J lost 1 base, and 4 bases stayed unmatched. CDR3 length: 13 amino acids. Per germline, CDR1 SQVTM and CDR2 ANQGSEA. CDR3: CSAKGQGNTEAFF. DNA of the CDR3: TGCAGCGCTAAGGGACAGGGGAACACTGAAGCTTTCTTT.

This clone was detected a few times. V usage is TRBV7-3 and J usage is TRBJ2-3; TRBD2 agrees at 8 bases. CDR1 SGHTA and CDR2 FQGTGA come from the germline V gene. Unmatched junction bases numbered 6, after V lost 7 bases and J lost 6 bases. This CDR3 is 13 amino acids long. CDR3 protein: CASTSGPEDTQYF. In DNA form, the CDR3 reads TGTGCCAGCACTAGCGGGCCAGAGGATACGCAGTATTTT.